This T cell receptor (beta chain) emerged from a study of Ad26.COV2.S vaccination and SARS-CoV-2 variants. The repertoire was sequenced with immunoSEQ multiplex PCR; TCRdb's copy has only in-frame clones and lacks some. The table includes some 45,000 clones, approximately 80% detected once. In germline, CDR1 is SGHRS, CDR2 YFSETQ. V lost 0 bases to trimming and J lost 0 bases, with 18 bases between them. The CDR3 extends over 18 amino acids. The clonotype originates from a human donor who had recovered from COVID-19. The source was peripheral blood, collected after recovery from COVID-19. The chain recombines TRBV5-1 with TRBJ1-1, with a tentative D call TRBD1 (5 bases). The CDR3 is CASSLAMPGRAMNTEAFF. The CDR3 nucleotides are TGCGCCAGCAGCTTGGCGATGCCAGGGAGGGCCATGAACACTGAAGCTTTCTTT.